Described below is a single T cell receptor (beta chain) sequence and its context. The assay was immunoSEQ multiplex PCR, and TCRdb's table has in-frame clones only and misses some. Here the sample spans some 720,000 clones, 70% to 90% being singletons. The source of the sample is a study of shared T cell receptors in the human thymus. Germline V gene sequence: CDR1 SQVTM, CDR2 ANQGSEA. After removal of 7 bases from V and 3 bases from J, the junction contained 10 bases not matched to a gene. The CDR3 has 14 residues. The same specimen was also included in a second study, on human thymus T cells. That paper notes: Each of the donors was a healthy Finnish infant who was undergoing open corrective cardiac surgery for congenital heart defects. Obtained as resections during corrective heart surgery, the thymus tissue was then studied. What appeared biased in thymic and blood repertoires was the usage of V and J genes. Related research described strongly overlapping thymic repertoires in unrelated people.

The sequencing sample was made of thymocytes. The V and J genes are TRBV29-1 and TRBJ2-7; the match to TRBD2 covers 9 bases. The source is a boy under two years old with a congenital heart defect. The CDR3 DNA reads TGCAGCGCCCAGCCTAGCGGGAACCACTACGAGCAGTACTTC. This gives the protein CSAQPSGNHYEQYF.